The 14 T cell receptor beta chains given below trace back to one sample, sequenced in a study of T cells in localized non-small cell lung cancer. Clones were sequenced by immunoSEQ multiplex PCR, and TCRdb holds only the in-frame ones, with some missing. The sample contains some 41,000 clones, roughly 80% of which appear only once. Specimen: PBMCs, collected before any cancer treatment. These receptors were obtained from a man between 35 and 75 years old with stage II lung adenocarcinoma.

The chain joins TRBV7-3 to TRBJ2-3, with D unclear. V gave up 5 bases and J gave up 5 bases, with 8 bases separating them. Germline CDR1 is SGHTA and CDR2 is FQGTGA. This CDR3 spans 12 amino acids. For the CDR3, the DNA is TGTGCCAGCAGCGACACCAGAGATACGCAGTATTTT. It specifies CASSDTRDTQYF.

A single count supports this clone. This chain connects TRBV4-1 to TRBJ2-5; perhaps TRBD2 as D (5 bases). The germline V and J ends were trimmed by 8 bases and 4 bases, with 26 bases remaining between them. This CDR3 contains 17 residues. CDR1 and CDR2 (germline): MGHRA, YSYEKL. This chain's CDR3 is CASRPIFTRLEAETQYF. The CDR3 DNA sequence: TGCGCCAGCCGTCCTATTTTTACTAGGTTGGAGGCAGAGACCCAGTACTTC.

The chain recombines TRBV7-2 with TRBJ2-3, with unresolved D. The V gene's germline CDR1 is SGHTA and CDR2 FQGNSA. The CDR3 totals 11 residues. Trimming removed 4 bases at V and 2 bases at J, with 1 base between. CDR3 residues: CASSSTDTQYF. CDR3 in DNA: TGTGCCAGCAGCTCCACAGATACGCAGTATTTT.

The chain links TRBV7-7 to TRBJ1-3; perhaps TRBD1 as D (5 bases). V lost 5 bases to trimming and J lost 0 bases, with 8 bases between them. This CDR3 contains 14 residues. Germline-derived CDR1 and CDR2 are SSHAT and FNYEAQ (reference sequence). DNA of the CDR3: TGTGCCAGCAGCCACAGGAACTCTGGAAACACCATATATTTT. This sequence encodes CASSHRNSGNTIYF.

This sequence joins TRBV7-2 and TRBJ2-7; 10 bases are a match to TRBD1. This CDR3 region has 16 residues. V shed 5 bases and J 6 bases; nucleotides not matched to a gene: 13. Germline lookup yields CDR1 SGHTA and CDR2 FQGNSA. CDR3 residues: CASSPRTGGLGGEQYF. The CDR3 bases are TGTGCCAGCAGCCCAAGGACAGGGGGTTTGGGGGGCGAGCAGTACTTC.

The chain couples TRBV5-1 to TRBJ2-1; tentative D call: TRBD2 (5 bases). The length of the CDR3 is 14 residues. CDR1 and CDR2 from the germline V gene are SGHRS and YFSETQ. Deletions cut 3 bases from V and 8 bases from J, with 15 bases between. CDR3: CASSYSRGPDEQFF. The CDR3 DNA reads TGCGCCAGCAGCTACTCGAGAGGGCCCGATGAGCAGTTCTTC.

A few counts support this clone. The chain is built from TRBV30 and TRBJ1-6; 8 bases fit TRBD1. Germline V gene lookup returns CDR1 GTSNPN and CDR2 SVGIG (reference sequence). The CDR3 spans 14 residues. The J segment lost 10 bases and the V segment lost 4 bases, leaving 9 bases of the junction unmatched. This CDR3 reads CAWTQDRAKSPLHF. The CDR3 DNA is TGTGCCTGGACCCAGGACAGGGCCAAATCACCCCTCCACTTT.

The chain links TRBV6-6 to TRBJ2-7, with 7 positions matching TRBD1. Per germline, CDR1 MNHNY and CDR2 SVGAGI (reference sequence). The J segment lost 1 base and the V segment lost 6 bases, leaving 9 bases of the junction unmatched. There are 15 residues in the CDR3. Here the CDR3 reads CASSEQGFRSYEQYF. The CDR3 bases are TGTGCCAGCAGCGAACAGGGGTTTAGGTCCTACGAGCAGTACTTC.

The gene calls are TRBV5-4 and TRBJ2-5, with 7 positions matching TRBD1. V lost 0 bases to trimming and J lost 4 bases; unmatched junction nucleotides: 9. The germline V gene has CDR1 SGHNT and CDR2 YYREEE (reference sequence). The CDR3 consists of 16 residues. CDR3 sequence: CASSLANRQGPETQYF. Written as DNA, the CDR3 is TGTGCCAGCAGCTTGGCCAACAGACAGGGACCAGAGACCCAGTACTTC.

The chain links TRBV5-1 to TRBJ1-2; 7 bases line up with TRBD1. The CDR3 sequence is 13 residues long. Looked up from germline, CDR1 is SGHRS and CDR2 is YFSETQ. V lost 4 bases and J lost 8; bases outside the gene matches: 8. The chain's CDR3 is CASSVGTEGGYTF. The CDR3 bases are TGCGCCAGCAGCGTAGGGACAGAGGGAGGCTACACCTTC.

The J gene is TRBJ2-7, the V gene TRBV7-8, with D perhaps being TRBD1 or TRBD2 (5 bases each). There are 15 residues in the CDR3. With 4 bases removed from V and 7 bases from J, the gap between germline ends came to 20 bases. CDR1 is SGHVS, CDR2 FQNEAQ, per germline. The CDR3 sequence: CASSWDQRVVSEQYF. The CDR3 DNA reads TGTGCCAGCAGCTGGGACCAAAGGGTTGTGAGTGAGCAGTACTTC.

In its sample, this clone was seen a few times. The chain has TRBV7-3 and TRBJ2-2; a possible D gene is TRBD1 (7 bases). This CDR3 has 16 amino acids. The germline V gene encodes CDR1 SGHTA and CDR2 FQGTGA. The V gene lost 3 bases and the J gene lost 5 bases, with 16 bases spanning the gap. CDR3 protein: CASSFQGGRRTGELFF. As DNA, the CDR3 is TGTGCCAGCAGCTTCCAGGGGGGAAGGAGGACCGGGGAGCTGTTTTTT.

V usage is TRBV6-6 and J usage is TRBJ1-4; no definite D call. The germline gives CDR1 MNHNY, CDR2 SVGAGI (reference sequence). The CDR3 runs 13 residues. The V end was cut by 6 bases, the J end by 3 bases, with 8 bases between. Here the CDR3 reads CASRRWANEKLFF. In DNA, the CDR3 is TGTGCCAGCAGGAGGTGGGCTAATGAAAAACTGTTTTTT.

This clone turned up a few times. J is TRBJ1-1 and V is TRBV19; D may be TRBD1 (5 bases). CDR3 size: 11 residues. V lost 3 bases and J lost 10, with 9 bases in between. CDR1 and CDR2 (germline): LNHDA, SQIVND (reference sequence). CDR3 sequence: CASSIWDVAFF. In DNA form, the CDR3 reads TGTGCCAGTAGTATTTGGGACGTAGCTTTCTTT.